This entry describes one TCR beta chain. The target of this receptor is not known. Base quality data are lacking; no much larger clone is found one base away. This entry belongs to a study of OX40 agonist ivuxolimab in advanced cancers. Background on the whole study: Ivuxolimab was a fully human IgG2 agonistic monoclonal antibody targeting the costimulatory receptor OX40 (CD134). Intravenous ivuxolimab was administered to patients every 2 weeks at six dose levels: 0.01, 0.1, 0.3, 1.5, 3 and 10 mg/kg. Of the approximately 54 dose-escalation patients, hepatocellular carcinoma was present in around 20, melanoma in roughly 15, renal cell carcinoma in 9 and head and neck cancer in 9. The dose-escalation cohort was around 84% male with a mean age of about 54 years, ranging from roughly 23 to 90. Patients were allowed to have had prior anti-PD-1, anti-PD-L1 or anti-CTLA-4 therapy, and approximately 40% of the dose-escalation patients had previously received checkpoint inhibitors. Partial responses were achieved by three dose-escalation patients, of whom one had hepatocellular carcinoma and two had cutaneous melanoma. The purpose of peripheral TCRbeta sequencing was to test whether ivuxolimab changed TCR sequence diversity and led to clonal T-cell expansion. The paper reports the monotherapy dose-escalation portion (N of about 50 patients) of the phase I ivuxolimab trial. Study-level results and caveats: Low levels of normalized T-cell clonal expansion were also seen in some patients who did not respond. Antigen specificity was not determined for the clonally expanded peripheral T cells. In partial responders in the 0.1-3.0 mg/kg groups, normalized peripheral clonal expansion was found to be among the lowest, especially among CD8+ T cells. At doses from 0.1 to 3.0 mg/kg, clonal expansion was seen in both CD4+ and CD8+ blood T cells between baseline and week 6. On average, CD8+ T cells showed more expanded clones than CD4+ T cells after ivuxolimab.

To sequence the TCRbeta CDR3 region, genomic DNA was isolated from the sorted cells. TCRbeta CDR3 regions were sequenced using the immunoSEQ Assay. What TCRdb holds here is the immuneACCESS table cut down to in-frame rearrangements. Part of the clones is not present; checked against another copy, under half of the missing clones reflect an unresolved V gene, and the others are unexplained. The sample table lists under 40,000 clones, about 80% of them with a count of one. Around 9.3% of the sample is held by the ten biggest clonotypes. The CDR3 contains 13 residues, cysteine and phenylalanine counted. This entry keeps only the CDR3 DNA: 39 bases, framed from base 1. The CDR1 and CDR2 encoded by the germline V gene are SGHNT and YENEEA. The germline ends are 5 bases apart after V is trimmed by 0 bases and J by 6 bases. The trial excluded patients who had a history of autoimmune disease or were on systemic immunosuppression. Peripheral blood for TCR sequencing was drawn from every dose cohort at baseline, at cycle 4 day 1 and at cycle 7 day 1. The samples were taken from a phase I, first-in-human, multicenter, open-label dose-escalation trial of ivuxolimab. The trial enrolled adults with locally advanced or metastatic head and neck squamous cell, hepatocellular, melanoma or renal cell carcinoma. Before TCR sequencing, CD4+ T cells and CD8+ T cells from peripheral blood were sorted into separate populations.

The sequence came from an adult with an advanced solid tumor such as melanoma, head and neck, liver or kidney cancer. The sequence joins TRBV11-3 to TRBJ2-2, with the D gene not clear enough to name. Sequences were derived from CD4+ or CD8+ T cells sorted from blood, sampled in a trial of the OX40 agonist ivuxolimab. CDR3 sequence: CASSLDQAGELFF. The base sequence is TGTGCCAGCAGCTTAGATCAAGCCGGGGAGCTGTTTTTT.